Listed below are T cell receptor beta chains from one sample, sequenced in a study of blood T cell repertoires in COVID-19. The protocol was immunoSEQ multiplex PCR, while the TCRdb copy is restricted to in-frame clones and leaves out a portion. The top ten clones hold 6.5% to 8.5% of a sample with 450,000 to 500,000 clones, about nine tenths of them seen once. Sequencing was done on a sample of PBMCs or T cells enriched from blood (not recorded which). The receptors shown here come from a woman aged 60-75 years who had recovered from COVID-19. Both conserved end residues are part of each CDR3.

>TRBV4-1
CASSQLTGAYTEAFF
>TRBV23-1
CASSSLCRDRAKPQHF
>TRBV7-2
CASSSGLRQNIQYF
>TRBV2
CASSPDRIPNYGYTF
>TRBV5-6
CASRRQGELREKLFF
>TRBV4-2
CASGRSGFTDTQYF
>TRBV3-1/TRBV3-2
CASSQDPAAETQYF
>TRBV5-4
CASRPGTGFTDTQYF
>TRBV7-7
CASSLGTGGNEQFF
>TRBV2
CASSGQGASYGYTF
>TRBV27
CASRPTGRDGYTF
>TRBV3-1/TRBV3-2
CASSHGGAGELFF
>TRBV5-6
CASSARGAGSPLHF
>TRBV27
CASSLVGRLNSPLHF